This T cell receptor beta chain was identified in a study of blood T cells in healthy people across ages. Study-wide context: Template-switching capture recovered about one barcoded beta molecule per two T cells.

A sample-barcoded 5' primer and a J-beta primer mix were used in a second PCR of roughly 6 to 11 cycles. TCRdb recomputed calls from the 5' RACE reads with MiXCR, one row per CDR3 protein. The sample consists of 450,000 to 700,000 distinct CDR3 sequences, roughly 28% of them appearing once. Germline V gene data show CDR1 as SEHNR and CDR2 as FQNEAQ (reference sequence). CDR3 length: 17 residues. Trimming removed 2 bases from V and 6 bases from J, with 22 bases in between. Source material: blood. The chain links TRBV7-9 to TRBJ2-5, with D perhaps matching TRBD1 or TRBD2 (6 bases each). The sequence was collected from a woman aged 70 to 79 in good health. CDR3 sequence reads: CASSLPGAKQGSKTQYF. The CDR3 DNA sequence: TGTGCCAGCAGCTTACCGGGAGCGAAACAGGGCTCAAAGACCCAGTACTTC.